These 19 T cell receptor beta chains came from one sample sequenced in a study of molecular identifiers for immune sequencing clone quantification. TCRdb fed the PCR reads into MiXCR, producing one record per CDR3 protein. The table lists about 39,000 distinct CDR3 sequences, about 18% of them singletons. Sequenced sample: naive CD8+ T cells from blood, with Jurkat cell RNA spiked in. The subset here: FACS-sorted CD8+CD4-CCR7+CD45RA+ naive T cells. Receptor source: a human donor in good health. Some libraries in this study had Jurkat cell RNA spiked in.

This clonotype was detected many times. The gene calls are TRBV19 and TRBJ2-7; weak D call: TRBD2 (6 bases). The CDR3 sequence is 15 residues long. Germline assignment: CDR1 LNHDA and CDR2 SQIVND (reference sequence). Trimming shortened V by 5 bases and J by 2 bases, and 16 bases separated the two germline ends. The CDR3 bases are TGTGCCAGTAGTCCGCAAACTAGCATCCCCTACGAGCAGTACTTC. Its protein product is CASSPQTSIPYEQYF.

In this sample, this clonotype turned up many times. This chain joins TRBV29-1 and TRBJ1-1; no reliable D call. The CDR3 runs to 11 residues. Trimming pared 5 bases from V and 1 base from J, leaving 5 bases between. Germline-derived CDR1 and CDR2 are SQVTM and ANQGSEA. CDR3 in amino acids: CSVPTNTEAFF. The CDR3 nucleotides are TGCAGCGTTCCTACGAACACTGAAGCTTTCTTT.

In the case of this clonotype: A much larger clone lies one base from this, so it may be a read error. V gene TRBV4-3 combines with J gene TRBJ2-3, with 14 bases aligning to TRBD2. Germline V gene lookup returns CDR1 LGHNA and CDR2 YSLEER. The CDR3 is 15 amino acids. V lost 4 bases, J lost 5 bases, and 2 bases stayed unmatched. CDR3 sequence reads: CASSLGLAGGDTQYF. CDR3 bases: TGCGCCAGCAGCCTAGGACTAGCGGGAGGAGATACGCAGTATTTT.

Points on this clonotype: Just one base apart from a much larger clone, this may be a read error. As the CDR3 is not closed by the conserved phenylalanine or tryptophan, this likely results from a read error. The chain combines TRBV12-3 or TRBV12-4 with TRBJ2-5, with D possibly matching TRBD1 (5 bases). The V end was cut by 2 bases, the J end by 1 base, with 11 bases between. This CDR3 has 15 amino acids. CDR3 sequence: CASSLIGAGQETQYS. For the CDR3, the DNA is TGTGCCAGCAGTTTAATAGGGGCCGGCCAAGAGACCCAGTACTCC.

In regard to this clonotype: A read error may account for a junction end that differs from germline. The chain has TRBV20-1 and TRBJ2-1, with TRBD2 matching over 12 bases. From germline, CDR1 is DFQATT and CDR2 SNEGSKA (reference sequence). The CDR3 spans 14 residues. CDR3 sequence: CSSRTSGIYNGQFF. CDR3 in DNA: TGCAGTTCTAGGACTAGCGGGATTTACAATGGGCAGTTCTTC.

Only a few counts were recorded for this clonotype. The CDR3 reads CASSLVIGQSSEAFF. The CDR3 DNA reads as TGTGCCAGCAGCTTAGTTATTGGACAGAGCAGTGAAGCTTTCTTT. The chain uses TRBV7-6 and TRBJ1-1; D possibly corresponds to TRBD1 (6 bases). The V gene's germline CDR1 is SGHVS and CDR2 FNYEAQ. V lost 1 base, J lost 7 bases, and 16 bases lay in between. The CDR3 contains 15 residues. The whole variable domain, filled in from reference TRBV7-6 and TRBJ1-1, reads GAGVSQSPRYKVTKRGQDVALRCDPISGHVSLYWYRQALGQGPEFLTYFNYEAQQDKSGLPNDRFSAERPEGSISTLTIQRTEQRDSAMYRCASSLVIGQSSEAFFGQGTRLTVV.

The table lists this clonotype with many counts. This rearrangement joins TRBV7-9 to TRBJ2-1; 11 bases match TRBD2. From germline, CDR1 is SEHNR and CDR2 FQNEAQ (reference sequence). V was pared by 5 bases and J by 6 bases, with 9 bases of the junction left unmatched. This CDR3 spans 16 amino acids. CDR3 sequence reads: CASSRGTSGMTNEQFF. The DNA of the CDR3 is TGTGCCAGCAGCAGGGGGACTAGCGGAATGACCAATGAGCAGTTCTTC.

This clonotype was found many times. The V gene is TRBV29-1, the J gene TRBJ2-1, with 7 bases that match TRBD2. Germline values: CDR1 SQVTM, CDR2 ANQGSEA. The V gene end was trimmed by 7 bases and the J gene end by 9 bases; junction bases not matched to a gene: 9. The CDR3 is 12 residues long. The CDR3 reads CSGVPSGSEQFF. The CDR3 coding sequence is TGCAGCGGGGTACCTAGCGGTAGTGAGCAGTTCTTC.

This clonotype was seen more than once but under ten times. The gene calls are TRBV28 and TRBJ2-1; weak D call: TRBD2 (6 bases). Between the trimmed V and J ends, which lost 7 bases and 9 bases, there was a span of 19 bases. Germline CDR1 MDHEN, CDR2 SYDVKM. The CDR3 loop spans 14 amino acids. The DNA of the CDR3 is TGTGCCAGCACCTATTGGGGGGAGGAGGGTGAGCAGTTCTTC. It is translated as CASTYWGEEGEQFF.

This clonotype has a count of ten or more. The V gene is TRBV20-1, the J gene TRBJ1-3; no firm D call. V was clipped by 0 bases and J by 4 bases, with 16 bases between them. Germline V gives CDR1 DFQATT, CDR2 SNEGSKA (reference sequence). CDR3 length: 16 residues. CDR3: CSARDSRDRAGNTIYF. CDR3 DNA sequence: TGCAGTGCTAGAGATAGTAGGGATCGGGCCGGAAACACCATATATTTT.

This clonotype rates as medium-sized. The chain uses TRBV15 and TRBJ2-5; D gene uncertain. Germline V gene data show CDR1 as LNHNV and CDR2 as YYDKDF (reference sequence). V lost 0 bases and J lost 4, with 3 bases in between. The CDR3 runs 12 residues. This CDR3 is CATSREGETQYF. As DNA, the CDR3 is TGTGCCACCAGCAGAGAGGGAGAGACCCAGTACTTC.

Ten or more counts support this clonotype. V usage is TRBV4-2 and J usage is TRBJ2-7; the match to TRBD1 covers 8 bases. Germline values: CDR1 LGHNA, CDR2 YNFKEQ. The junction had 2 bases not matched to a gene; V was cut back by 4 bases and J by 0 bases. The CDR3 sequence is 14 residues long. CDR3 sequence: CASSPGTGSYEQYF. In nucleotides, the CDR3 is TGTGCCAGCAGCCCCGGGACAGGCTCCTACGAGCAGTACTTC.

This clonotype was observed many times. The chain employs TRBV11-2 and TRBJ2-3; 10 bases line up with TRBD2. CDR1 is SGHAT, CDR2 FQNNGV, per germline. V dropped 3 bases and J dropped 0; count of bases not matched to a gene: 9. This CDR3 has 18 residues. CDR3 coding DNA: TGTGCCAGCAGCTTTGGGCTAGCGGGAGCACTTAGCACAGATACGCAGTATTTT. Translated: CASSFGLAGALSTDTQYF. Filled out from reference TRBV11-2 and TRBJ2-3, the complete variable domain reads EAGVAQSPRYKIIEKRQSVAFWCNPISGHATLYWYQQILGQGPKLLIQFQNNGVVDDSQLPKDRFSAERLKGVDSTLKIQPAKLEDSAVYLCASSFGLAGALSTDTQYFGPGTRLTVL.

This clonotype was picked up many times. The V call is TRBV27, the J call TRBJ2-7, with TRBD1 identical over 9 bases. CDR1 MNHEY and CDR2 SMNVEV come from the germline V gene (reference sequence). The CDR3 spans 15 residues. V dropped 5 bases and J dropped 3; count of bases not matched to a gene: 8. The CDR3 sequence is CASSLSGTGFYEQYF. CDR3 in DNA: TGTGCCAGCAGTCTGAGCGGGACAGGGTTCTACGAGCAGTACTTC.

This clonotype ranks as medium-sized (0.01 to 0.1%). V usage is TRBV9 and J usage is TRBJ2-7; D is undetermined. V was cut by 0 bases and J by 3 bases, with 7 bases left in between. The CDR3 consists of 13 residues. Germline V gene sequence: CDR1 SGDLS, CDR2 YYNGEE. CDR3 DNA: TGTGCCAGCAGCGTAGCTGGTAACTACGAGCAGTACTTC. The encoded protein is CASSVAGNYEQYF.

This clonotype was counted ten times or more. The DNA of the CDR3 is TGTGCCAGCAGCCAAGATGAACTAGCGGGAAATACAGATACGCAGTATTTT. Its protein is CASSQDELAGNTDTQYF. The J gene is TRBJ2-3, the V gene TRBV14; the match to TRBD2 covers 10 bases. V trimming: 0 bases; J trimming: 3 bases; junction bases outside the gene matches: 6. CDR1 is SGHDN and CDR2 is FVKESK in the germline V gene. This CDR3 spans 17 amino acids.

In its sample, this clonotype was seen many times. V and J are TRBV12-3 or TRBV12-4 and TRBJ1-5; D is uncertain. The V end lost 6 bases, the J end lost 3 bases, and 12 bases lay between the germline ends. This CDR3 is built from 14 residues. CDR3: CASSHGRNNQPQHF. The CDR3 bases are TGTGCCAGCAGCCACGGACGGAACAATCAGCCCCAGCATTTT.

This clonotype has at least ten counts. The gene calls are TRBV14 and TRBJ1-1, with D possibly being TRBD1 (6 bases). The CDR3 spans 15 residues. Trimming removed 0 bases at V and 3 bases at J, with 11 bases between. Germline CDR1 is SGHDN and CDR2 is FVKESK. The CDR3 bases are TGTGCCAGCAGCCAAGATGCAGGGGATTACACTGAAGCTTTCTTT. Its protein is CASSQDAGDYTEAFF.

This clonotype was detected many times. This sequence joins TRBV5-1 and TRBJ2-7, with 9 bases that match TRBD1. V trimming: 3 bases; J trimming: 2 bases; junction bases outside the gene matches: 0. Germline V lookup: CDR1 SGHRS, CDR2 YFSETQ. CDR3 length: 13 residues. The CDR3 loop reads CASSWDRAYEQYF. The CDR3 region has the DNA TGCGCCAGCAGCTGGGACAGGGCCTACGAGCAGTACTTC.